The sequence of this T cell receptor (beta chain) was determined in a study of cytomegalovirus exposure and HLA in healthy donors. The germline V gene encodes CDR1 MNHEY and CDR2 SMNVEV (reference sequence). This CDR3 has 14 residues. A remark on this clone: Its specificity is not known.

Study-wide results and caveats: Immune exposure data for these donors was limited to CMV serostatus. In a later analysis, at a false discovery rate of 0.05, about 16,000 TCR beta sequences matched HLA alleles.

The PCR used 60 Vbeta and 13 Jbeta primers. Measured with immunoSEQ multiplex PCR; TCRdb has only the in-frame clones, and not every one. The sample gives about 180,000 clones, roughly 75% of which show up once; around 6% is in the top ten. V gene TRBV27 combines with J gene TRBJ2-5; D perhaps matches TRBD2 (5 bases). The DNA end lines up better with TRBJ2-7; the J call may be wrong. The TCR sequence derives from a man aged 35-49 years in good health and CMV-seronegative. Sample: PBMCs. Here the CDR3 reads CASSPTRTGYEQYF. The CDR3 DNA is TGTGCCAGCAGTCCGACCCGGACGGGGTACGAGCAGTACTTC.